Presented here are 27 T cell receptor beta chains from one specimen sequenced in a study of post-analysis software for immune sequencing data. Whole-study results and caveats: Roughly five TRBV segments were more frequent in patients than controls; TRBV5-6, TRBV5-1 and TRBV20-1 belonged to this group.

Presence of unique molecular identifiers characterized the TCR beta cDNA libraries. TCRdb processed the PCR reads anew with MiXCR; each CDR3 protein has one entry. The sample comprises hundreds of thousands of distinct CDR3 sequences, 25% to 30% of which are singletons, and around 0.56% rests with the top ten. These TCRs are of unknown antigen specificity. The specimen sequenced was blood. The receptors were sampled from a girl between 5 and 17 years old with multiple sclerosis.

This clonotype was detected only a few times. CDR3 sequence reads: CSVTTVHGYTF. The CDR3 nucleotides are TGCAGTGTCACGACAGTTCATGGCTACACCTTC. The chain uses TRBV20-1 and TRBJ1-2; TRBD1 is a possible D gene (5 bases). Trimming took off 7 bases at V and 6 bases at J, with 12 bases between the two ends. Germline-derived CDR1 and CDR2 are DFQATT and SNEGSKA (reference sequence). This CDR3 is built from 11 residues.

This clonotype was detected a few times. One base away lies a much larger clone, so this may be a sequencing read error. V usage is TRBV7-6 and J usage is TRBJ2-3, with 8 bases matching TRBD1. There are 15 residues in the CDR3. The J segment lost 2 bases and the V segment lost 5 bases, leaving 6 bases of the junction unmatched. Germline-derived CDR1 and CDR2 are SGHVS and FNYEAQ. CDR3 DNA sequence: TGTGCCAGCAGCACCGGACAGGGCCCCACAGATACGCAGTATTTT. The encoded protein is CASSTGQGPTDTQYF.

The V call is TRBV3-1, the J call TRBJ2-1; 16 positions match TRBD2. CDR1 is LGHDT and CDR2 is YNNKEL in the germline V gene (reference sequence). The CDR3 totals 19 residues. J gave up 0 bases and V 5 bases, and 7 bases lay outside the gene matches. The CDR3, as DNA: TGTGCCAGCAGCGAGGGGACTAGCGGGAGGGGAAGCTCCTACAATGAGCAGTTCTTC. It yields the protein CASSEGTSGRGSSYNEQFF.

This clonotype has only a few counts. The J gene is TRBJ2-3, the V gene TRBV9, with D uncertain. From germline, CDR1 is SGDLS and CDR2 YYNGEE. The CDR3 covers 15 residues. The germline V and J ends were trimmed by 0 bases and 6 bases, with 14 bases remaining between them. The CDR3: CASSVDGVLEDTQYF. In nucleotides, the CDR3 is TGTGCCAGCAGCGTAGATGGGGTCTTGGAGGATACGCAGTATTTT.

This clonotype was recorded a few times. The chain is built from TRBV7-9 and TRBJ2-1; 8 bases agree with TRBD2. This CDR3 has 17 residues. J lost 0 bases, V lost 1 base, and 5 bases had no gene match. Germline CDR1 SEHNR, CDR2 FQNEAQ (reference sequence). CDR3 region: CASSLVPGTSSYNEQFF. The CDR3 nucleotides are TGTGCCAGCAGCTTAGTCCCTGGGACTAGCTCCTACAATGAGCAGTTCTTC.

The CDR3 bases are TGCAGTGCTAGAGGGGCAGAGAGGTCCTACGAGCAGTACTTC. This sequence encodes CSARGAERSYEQYF. V is TRBV20-1 and J is TRBJ2-4; unclear D gene. The J call may be wrong; the DNA end is better matched by TRBJ2-7. The germline V gene has CDR1 DFQATT and CDR2 SNEGSKA (reference sequence). The CDR3 is 14 residues long.

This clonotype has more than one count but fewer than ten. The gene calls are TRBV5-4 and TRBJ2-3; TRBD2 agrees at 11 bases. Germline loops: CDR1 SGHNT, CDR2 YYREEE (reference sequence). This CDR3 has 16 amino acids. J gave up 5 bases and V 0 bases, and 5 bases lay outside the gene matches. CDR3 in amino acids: CASSLVGSGREDTQYF. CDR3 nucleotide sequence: TGTGCCAGCAGCTTGGTCGGTAGCGGGAGGGAAGATACGCAGTATTTT.

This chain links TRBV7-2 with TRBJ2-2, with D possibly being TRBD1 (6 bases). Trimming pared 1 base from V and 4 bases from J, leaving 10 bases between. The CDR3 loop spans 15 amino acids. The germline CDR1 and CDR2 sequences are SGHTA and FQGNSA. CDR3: CASSLGSRGTGELFF. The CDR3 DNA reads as TGTGCCAGCAGCTTAGGTAGCAGGGGCACCGGGGAGCTGTTTTTT.

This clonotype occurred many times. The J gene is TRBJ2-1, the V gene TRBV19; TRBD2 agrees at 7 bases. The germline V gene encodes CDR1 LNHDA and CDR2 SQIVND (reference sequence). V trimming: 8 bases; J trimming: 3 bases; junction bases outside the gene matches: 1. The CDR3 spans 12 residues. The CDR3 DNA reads TGTGCCAGTGCTAGCGGCTACAATGAGCAGTTCTTC. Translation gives CASASGYNEQFF.

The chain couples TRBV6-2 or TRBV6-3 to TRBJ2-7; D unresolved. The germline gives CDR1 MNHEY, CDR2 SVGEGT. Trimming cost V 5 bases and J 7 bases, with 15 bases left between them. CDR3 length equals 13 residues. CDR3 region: CASSNPLPWEQYF. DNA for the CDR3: TGTGCCAGCAGTAACCCTCTTCCGTGGGAGCAGTACTTC.

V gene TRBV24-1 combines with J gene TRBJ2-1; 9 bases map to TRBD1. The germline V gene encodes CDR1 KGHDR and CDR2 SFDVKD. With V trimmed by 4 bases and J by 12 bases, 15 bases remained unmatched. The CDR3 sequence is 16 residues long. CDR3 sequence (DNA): TGTGCCACCAGTGACAAAACAGGGGGCTTCGACTCCCGGCAGTTCTTC. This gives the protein CATSDKTGGFDSRQFF.

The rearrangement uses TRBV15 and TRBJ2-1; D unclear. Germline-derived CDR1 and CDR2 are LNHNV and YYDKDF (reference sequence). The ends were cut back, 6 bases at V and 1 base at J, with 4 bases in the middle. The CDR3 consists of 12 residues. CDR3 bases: TGTGCCACCAGAACGTCCTACAATGAGCAGTTCTTC. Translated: CATRTSYNEQFF.

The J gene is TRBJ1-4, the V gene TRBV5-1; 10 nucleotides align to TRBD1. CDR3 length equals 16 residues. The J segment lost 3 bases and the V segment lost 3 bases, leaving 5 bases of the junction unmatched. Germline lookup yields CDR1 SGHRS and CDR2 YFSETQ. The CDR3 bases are TGCGCCAGCAGCTCGAATGGACAGGGGGCTAATGAAAAACTGTTTTTT. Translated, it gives CASSSNGQGANEKLFF.

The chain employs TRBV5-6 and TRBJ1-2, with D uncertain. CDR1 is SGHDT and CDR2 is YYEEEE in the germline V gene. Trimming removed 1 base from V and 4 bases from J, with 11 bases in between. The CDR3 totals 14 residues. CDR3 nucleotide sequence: TGTGCCAGCAGCTTGTTCGACAAAGCCTATGGCTACACCTTC. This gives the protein CASSLFDKAYGYTF.

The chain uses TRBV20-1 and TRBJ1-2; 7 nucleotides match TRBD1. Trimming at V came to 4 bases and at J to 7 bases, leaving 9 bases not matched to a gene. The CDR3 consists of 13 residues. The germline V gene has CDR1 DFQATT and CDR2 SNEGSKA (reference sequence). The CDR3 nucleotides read TGCAGTGCTATACCAGGGGGAGGTATTGGCTACACCTTC. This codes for CSAIPGGGIGYTF.

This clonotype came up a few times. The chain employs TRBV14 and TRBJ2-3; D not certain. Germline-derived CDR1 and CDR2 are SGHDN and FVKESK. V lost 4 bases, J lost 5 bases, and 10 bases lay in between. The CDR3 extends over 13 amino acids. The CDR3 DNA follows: TGTGCCAGCAGCCGCAAGATCGTAGATACGCAGTATTTT. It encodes CASSRKIVDTQYF.

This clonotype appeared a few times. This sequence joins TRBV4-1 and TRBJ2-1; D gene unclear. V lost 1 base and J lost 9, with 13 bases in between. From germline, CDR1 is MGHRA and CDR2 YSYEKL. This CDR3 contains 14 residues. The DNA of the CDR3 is TGCGCCAGCAGCCAAGGGTACGGCTTAACTGAGCAGTTCTTC. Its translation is CASSQGYGLTEQFF.

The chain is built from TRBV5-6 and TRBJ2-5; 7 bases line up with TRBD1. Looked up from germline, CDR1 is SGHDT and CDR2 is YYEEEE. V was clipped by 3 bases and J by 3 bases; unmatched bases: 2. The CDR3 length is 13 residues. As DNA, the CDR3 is TGTGCCAGCAGCTATACAGGGGAAGAGACCCAGTACTTC. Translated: CASSYTGEETQYF.

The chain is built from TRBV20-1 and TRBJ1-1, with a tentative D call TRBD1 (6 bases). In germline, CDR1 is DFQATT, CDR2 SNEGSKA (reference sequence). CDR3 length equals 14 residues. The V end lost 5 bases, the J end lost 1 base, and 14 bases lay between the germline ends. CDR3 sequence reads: CSAQRGGPNTEAFF. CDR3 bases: TGCAGTGCTCAAAGGGGGGGGCCGAACACTGAAGCTTTCTTT.

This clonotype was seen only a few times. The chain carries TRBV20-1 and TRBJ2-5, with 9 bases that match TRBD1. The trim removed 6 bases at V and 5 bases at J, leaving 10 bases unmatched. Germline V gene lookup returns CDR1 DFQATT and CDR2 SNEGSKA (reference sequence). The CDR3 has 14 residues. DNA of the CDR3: TGCAGTGCCGCGGGACAGGGAGGTGGGGAGACCCAGTACTTC. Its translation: CSAAGQGGGETQYF.

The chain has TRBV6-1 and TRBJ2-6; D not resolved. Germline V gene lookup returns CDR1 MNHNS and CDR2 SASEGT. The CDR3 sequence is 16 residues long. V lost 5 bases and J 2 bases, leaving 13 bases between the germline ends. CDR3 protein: CASSRSTAPGANVLTF. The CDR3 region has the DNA TGTGCCAGCAGTCGAAGTACGGCCCCTGGGGCCAACGTCCTGACTTTC.

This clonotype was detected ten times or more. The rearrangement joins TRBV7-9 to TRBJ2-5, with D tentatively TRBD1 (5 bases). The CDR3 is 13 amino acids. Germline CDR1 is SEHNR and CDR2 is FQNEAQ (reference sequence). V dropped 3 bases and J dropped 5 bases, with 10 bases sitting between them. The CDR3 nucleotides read TGTGCCAGCAGCTTCATAAAGGGGGAGACCCAGTACTTC. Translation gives CASSFIKGETQYF.

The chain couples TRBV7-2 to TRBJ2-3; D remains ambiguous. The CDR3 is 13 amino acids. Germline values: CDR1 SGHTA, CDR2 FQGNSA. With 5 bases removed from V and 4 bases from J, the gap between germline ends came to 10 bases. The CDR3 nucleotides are TGTGCCAGCAGCCGGATTCGGGCAGATACGCAGTATTTT. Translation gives CASSRIRADTQYF.

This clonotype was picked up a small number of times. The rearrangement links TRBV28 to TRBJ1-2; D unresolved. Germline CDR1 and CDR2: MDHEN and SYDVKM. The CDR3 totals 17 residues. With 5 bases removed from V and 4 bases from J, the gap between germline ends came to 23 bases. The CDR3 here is CASSTILRAFFPYGYTF. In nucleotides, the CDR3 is TGTGCCAGCAGTACTATCTTGAGGGCATTTTTCCCCTATGGCTACACCTTC.

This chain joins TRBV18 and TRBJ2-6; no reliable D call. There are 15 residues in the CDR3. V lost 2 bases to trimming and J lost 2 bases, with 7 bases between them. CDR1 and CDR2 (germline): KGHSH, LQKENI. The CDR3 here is CASSPSPPGANVLTF. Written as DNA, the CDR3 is TGTGCCAGCTCACCATCGCCTCCTGGGGCCAACGTCCTGACTTTC. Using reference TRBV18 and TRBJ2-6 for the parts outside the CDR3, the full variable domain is NAGVMQNPRHLVRRRGQEARLRCSPMKGHSHVYWYRQLPEEGLKFMVYLQKENIIDESGMPKERFSAEFPKEGPSILRIQQVVRGDSAAYFCASSPSPPGANVLTFGAGSRLTVL.

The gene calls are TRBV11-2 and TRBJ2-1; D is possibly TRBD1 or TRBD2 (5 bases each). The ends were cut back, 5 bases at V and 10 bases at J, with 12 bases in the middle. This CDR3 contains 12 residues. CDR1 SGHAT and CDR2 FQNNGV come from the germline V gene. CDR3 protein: CASSKGWEEQFF. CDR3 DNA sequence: TGTGCCAGCAGCAAGGGGTGGGAGGAGCAGTTCTTC.

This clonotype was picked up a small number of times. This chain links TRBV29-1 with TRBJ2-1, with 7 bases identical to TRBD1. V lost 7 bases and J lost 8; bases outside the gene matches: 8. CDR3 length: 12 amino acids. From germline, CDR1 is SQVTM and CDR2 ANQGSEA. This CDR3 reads CSALRGSYEQFF. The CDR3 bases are TGCAGCGCCCTCAGGGGGAGTTATGAGCAGTTCTTC.